This TCR beta chain was identified in a study of T cell repertoires in cytomegalovirus infection. For this clonotype: Antigen unknown.

TCRdb fed the reads into MiXCR, producing one record per CDR3 protein. The sample records approximately 1,000,000 distinct CDR3 sequences, about a third being singletons. General study results and limits: HLA-C-restricted TCR beta clonotypes specific for CMV led the ex vivo response.

Sequenced material: cultured CD8+ T cells from PBMCs, taken from culture after CMV antigen stimulation. The source is a human donor in good health (CMV status not recorded). Some clones in this sample may be carry-over from other donors' samples.

The CDR3 DNA reads as TGTGCCAGCAAGGCAGGGGGAGATTGGACCCAGCATTTT. Protein sequence: CASKAGGDWTQHF. The J gene is TRBJ1-5, the V gene TRBV2, with 7 bases fitting TRBD1. J was trimmed by 11 bases and V by 7 bases; bases with no gene match: 11. The CDR3 sequence is 13 residues long. CDR1 is SNHLY, CDR2 FYNNEI, per germline. Supplemented by reference TRBV2 and TRBJ1-5, the full variable domain reads EPEVTQTPSHQVTQMGQEVILRCVPISNHLYFYWYRQILGQKVEFLVSFYNNEISEKSEIFDDQFSVERPDGSNFTLKIRSTKLEDSAMYFCASKAGGDWTQHFGDGTRLSIL.